This T cell receptor (beta chain) was profiled in a study of blood T cell repertoires in COVID-19. At the level of the study: Material from acute and convalescent COVID-19 was sourced from the United States, Italy and Spain. In each case, the material was cDNA or gDNA derived from T cells, B-cell-depleted T cells, or PBMCs.

Repertoires were generated with immunoSEQ multiplex PCR, while TCRdb's copy carries only in-frame clones and drops some. Of 230,000 or so clones in the sample, around 88% were seen once. CDR1 SGHRS and CDR2 YFSETQ come from the germline V gene. CDR3 length equals 15 residues. V lost 4 bases, J lost 6 bases, and 19 bases lay in between. This clonotype originated in a woman between 35 and 50 years old with acute COVID-19. Sequencing was carried out using PBMCs or T cells enriched from blood (not recorded which). The chain has TRBV5-1 and TRBJ1-2; D not certain. CDR3 DNA sequence: TGCGCCAGCAGCCCTCACGTCGCGAGTTCGGATGGCTACACCTTC. This encodes CASSPHVASSDGYTF.